The 28 T cell receptor beta chains below were found in one sample sequenced in a study of blood T cell repertoires in COVID-19. Assay used: immunoSEQ multiplex PCR; TCRdb lists only in-frame clones, some missing. The sample includes approximately 230,000 clones, 80% to 90% seen only once; the top ten take 20%. The sample consisted of peripheral blood. All receptors come from a man under 40 with active or convalescent COVID-19.

This rearrangement joins TRBV6-5 to TRBJ2-5, with 8 bases fitting TRBD2. Unmatched junction bases numbered 7, after V lost 2 bases and J lost 8 bases. Per germline, CDR1 MNHEY and CDR2 SVGAGI. This CDR3 is built from 14 residues. The CDR3 DNA reads as TGTGCCAGCAGTTACATCGGGACTAGTAGTACCCAGTACTTC. Its translation is CASSYIGTSSTQYF.

The V call is TRBV6-5, the J call TRBJ2-1; 9 bases agree with TRBD1. Germline assignment: CDR1 MNHEY and CDR2 SVGAGI. Trimming took 5 bases from V and 5 from J; bases not matched to a gene: 4. This CDR3 has 14 amino acids. The CDR3 DNA reads as TGTGCCAGCAGTACGGACAGGGGAAACAATGAGCAGTTCTTC. Translation: CASSTDRGNNEQFF.

The V and J genes are TRBV27 and TRBJ1-1, with 7 positions matching TRBD1. Germline V lookup: CDR1 MNHEY, CDR2 SMNVEV (reference sequence). The CDR3 runs 15 residues. J gave up 4 bases and V 2 bases, and 7 bases lay outside the gene matches. The CDR3 sequence: CASSLLNRGLTEAFF. CDR3 coding DNA: TGTGCCAGCAGTTTACTCAACAGGGGACTCACTGAAGCTTTCTTT.

This clone was seen once. This chain links TRBV28 with TRBJ1-2, with no clear D. Germline lookup yields CDR1 MDHEN and CDR2 SYDVKM. Trimming took 5 bases from V and 4 from J, leaving 8 bases between them. The CDR3 runs to 12 residues. The CDR3 DNA is TGTGCCAGCAGTGAGAGTAGCTATGGCTACACCTTC. Its protein product is CASSESSYGYTF.

This rearrangement joins TRBV18 to TRBJ2-5; D is perhaps TRBD2 (5 bases). Germline CDR1 is KGHSH and CDR2 is LQKENI. V dropped 5 bases and J dropped 1 base, with 17 bases sitting between them. This CDR3 is built from 16 residues. This CDR3 is CASSTLGAAVQETQYF. Written as DNA, the CDR3 is TGTGCCAGCTCAACCCTGGGAGCGGCCGTCCAAGAGACCCAGTACTTC.

As regards this clone: A junction boundary mismatches the germline segment, possibly from a read error. The rearrangement links TRBV7-7 to TRBJ2-1; the match to TRBD2 covers 11 bases. The CDR3 covers 15 residues. Germline values: CDR1 SSHAT, CDR2 FNYEAQ (reference sequence). CDR3 amino acids: CASSFGTSGYNEQFF. DNA of the CDR3: TGTGCTAGCAGCTTCGGGACTAGCGGCTACAATGAGCAGTTCTTC.

This clone is classed as medium-sized (0.01 to 0.1%). J is TRBJ1-6 and V is TRBV5-1, with a weak D call TRBD1 (6 bases). The CDR3 has 15 amino acids. Germline V lookup: CDR1 SGHRS, CDR2 YFSETQ. Trimming cost V 0 bases and J 7 bases, with 11 bases left between them. CDR3 amino acids: CASSLGHRDNSPLHF. For the CDR3, the DNA is TGCGCCAGCAGCTTGGGACACAGGGACAATTCACCCCTCCACTTT.

The rearrangement links TRBV5-1 to TRBJ2-2, with a tentative D call TRBD1 (6 bases). Trimming left V 0 bases short and J 6 bases short, with 9 bases between. The V gene's germline CDR1 is SGHRS and CDR2 YFSETQ. CDR3 length: 14 residues. CDR3 sequence: CASSLEGGAGELFF. The DNA of the CDR3 is TGCGCCAGCAGCTTGGAAGGGGGAGCCGGGGAGCTGTTTTTT.

This CDR3 is CASSEAGEQYF. In DNA form, the CDR3 reads TGTGCCAGCAGCGAAGCAGGCGAGCAGTACTTC. V and J are TRBV7-2 and TRBJ2-7; D gene ambiguous. This CDR3 region has 11 residues. Between the trimmed V and J ends, which lost 5 bases and 6 bases, there was a span of 8 bases. CDR1 and CDR2 (germline): SGHTA, FQGNSA.

The CDR3 loop is CAISGEGSASIYNEQFF. As DNA, the CDR3 is TGTGCCATCAGTGGTGAGGGTTCCGCTAGTATATACAATGAGCAGTTCTTC. V is TRBV10-3 and J is TRBJ2-1; weak D call: TRBD2 (5 bases). Trimming left V 4 bases short and J 4 bases short, with 20 bases between. The CDR3 runs to 17 residues. Looked up from germline, CDR1 is ENHRY and CDR2 is SYGVKD.

This chain links TRBV23-1 with TRBJ1-5; tentatively, D is TRBD1 (5 bases). TRBV23-1 is an open reading frame whose function is uncertain. The CDR3 is made up of 16 amino acids. V lost 4 bases and J 3 bases, leaving 16 bases between the germline ends. The CDR3: CASSPAGSYFNQPQHF. CDR3 bases: TGCGCCAGCAGTCCAGCAGGGTCGTACTTCAATCAGCCCCAGCATTTT.

This clone has only a few counts. The chain combines TRBV7-9 with TRBJ2-2; possibly TRBD1 for D (5 bases). From germline, CDR1 is SEHNR and CDR2 FQNEAQ (reference sequence). V shed 4 bases and J shed 3 bases, with 12 bases lying between them. CDR3 length: 15 residues. The CDR3 nucleotides are TGTGCCAGCAGCTCCTGGATGGGGCACACCGGGGAGCTGTTTTTT. Amino acids: CASSSWMGHTGELFF.

V gene TRBV21-1 combines with J gene TRBJ2-3; TRBD1, as called in the table, went unchecked against the DNA. TRBV21-1 is labeled a pseudogene. This CDR3 comprises 21 residues. In DNA, the CDR3 is TGTGCCAGCAGCAAATGGGACGGGGGACAGCTGATTTTTATTATCACAGATACGCAGTATTTT. It yields the protein CASSKWDGGQLIFIITDTQYF.

The chain joins TRBV20-1 to TRBJ2-5; D remains ambiguous. The CDR3 is made up of 11 amino acids. Trimming shortened V by 2 bases and J by 5 bases, and 6 bases separated the two germline ends. CDR1 and CDR2 (germline): DFQATT, SNEGSKA (reference sequence). DNA of the CDR3: TGCAGTGCTAGATTTTCGGAGACCCAGTACTTC. Translating gives CSARFSETQYF.

The chain recombines TRBV4-2 with TRBJ1-4; no reliable D call. In germline, CDR1 is LGHNA, CDR2 YNFKEQ. Deletions cut 0 bases from V and 3 bases from J, with 11 bases between. This CDR3 is 16 amino acids long. CDR3 DNA: TGTGCCAGCAGCCAAGAGGGAGCGGGCCCTAATGAAAAACTGTTTTTT. Amino acids: CASSQEGAGPNEKLFF.

The chain carries TRBV12-2 and TRBJ1-6; TRBD1 is the table's D call and was not checked against the DNA. TRBV12-2 is designated a pseudogene. The CDR3 spans 15 residues. The CDR3 DNA sequence: TGTGCAAGTCGCCACCTCACAGGGCTGGGTTCACCCCTCCACTTT. As protein: CASRHLTGLGSPLHF.

This chain joins TRBV28 and TRBJ1-2, with 8 nucleotides matching TRBD1. V lost 1 base, J lost 5 bases, and 12 bases stayed unmatched. Germline CDR1 is MDHEN and CDR2 is SYDVKM. The CDR3 is 17 residues long. CDR3 region: CASSLSAGGPGGYGYTF. CDR3 DNA sequence: TGTGCCAGCAGTTTATCCGCAGGGGGCCCAGGGGGATATGGCTACACCTTC.

J is TRBJ2-7 and V is TRBV28, with D possibly being TRBD2 (6 bases). Trimming pared 2 bases from V and 3 bases from J, leaving 29 bases between. Germline V CDR1 and CDR2: MDHEN, SYDVKM. The CDR3 has 20 residues. Written as DNA, the CDR3 is TGTGCCAGCAGTTTAATAGGCGGCGGGTTCGGGGGTTCAGGCGGCTACGAGCAGTACTTC. Translated, it gives CASSLIGGGFGGSGGYEQYF.

V gene TRBV4-1 combines with J gene TRBJ1-2; maybe TRBD1 (5 bases). The germline V gene has CDR1 MGHRA and CDR2 YSYEKL. The V gene lost 3 bases and the J gene lost 2 bases, with 10 bases spanning the gap. This CDR3 has 14 amino acids. The CDR3 loop is CASSHPTANYGYTF. The CDR3 DNA reads as TGCGCCAGCAGCCACCCGACAGCCAACTATGGCTACACCTTC.

The chain has TRBV30 and TRBJ1-2; TRBD1 aligns across 11 bases. The trim removed 8 bases at V and 4 bases at J, leaving 3 bases unmatched. The CDR3 runs to 12 residues. In germline, CDR1 is GTSNPN, CDR2 SVGIG (reference sequence). The CDR3 coding sequence is TGTGCCGGGGGGACAGGGGGCTATGGCTACACCTTC. Encoded protein: CAGGTGGYGYTF.

This chain uses TRBV5-5 with TRBJ2-5; 7 positions agree with TRBD1. The junction had 7 bases not matched to a gene; V was cut back by 0 bases and J by 5 bases. Germline-derived CDR1 and CDR2 are SGHKS and YYEKEE (reference sequence). The CDR3 totals 15 residues. CDR3 sequence reads: CASSLGTGSAETQYF. CDR3 DNA: TGTGCCAGCAGCTTGGGGACAGGCAGTGCGGAGACCCAGTACTTC.

This clone appeared a single time. V and J are TRBV19 and TRBJ1-5; maybe TRBD1 (5 bases). Trimming pared 7 bases from V and 0 bases from J, leaving 13 bases between. Germline V gene data show CDR1 as LNHDA and CDR2 as SQIVND (reference sequence). CDR3 length: 15 residues. This chain's CDR3 is CASKQEGNSNQPQHF. The CDR3 region has the DNA TGTGCCAGTAAACAGGAGGGAAATAGCAATCAGCCCCAGCATTTT.

The V call is TRBV18, the J call TRBJ2-2, with D uncertain. CDR1 is KGHSH and CDR2 is LQKENI in the germline V gene. V lost 2 bases and J lost 11, with 15 bases in between. The CDR3 is 14 amino acids. As DNA, the CDR3 is TGTGCCAGCTCACCATTAGCTACCGAGAACGAGCTGTTTTTT. It yields the protein CASSPLATENELFF.

The chain uses TRBV19 and TRBJ2-2; D gene ambiguous. The V end lost 3 bases, the J end lost 2 bases, and 7 bases lay between the germline ends. Germline V gene sequence: CDR1 LNHDA, CDR2 SQIVND (reference sequence). This CDR3 spans 14 amino acids. The CDR3, as DNA: TGTGCCAGTAGTATTTACAGTAACACCGGGGAGCTGTTTTTT. Translating it yields CASSIYSNTGELFF.

V usage is TRBV12-5 and J usage is TRBJ2-1, with TRBD1 matching over 8 bases. This CDR3 contains 15 residues. V shed 2 bases, J shed 6 bases, and the junction held 6 bases outside the gene matches. Per the germline V gene, CDR1 is LGHNT and CDR2 is FRNRAP. The CDR3 DNA sequence: TGTGCTAGTGGTTTGACCCAGGGGGCGGCCAATGAGCAGTTCTTC. The encoded protein is CASGLTQGAANEQFF.

The rearrangement uses TRBV27 and TRBJ2-7, with a tentative D call TRBD1 (6 bases). The CDR3 spans 13 residues. Trimming removed 1 base at V and 6 bases at J, with 10 bases between. Germline V gene lookup returns CDR1 MNHEY and CDR2 SMNVEV (reference sequence). CDR3 DNA: TGTGCCAGCAGTTTATACAGGGAGTCCGAGCAGTACTTC. It encodes CASSLYRESEQYF.

This clone has at least ten counts. The rearrangement joins TRBV27 to TRBJ2-6, with D unresolved. Germline CDR1 and CDR2: MNHEY and SMNVEV (reference sequence). Trimming removed 8 bases at V and 0 bases at J, with 5 bases between. The CDR3 covers 13 residues. For the CDR3, the DNA is TGTGCCAGCTGGGCCTCTGGGGCCAACGTCCTGACTTTC. It yields the protein CASWASGANVLTF.

The V and J genes are TRBV5-4 and TRBJ1-1, with TRBD1 identical over 7 bases. Trimming took 5 bases from V and 5 from J; bases not matched to a gene: 9. The germline V gene has CDR1 SGHNT and CDR2 YYREEE (reference sequence). The CDR3 spans 14 residues. CDR3 amino acids: CASRPDRVRTEAFF. CDR3 coding DNA: TGTGCCAGCAGACCCGACAGGGTGAGGACTGAAGCTTTCTTT.